Below, one T cell receptor (beta chain) is given with its context. There is no known antigen for this receptor. Per-nucleotide qualities are absent, and no much larger clonotype sits a single base away. CDR1 is given as ENHRY and CDR2 as SYGVKD, both from the germline V gene. From cysteine to phenylalanine, the CDR3 is 16 amino acids long. Kept here is only the CDR3 DNA, which spans 48 bases and is read in frame from base 1. Trimming at the junction amounts to 0 bases on V and 1 base on J, and the germline ends lie 12 bases apart. These data originate in a study of T cells in localized non-small cell lung cancer (dated by TCRdb to about 2020). In the study overall: The study analyzed T cell repertoires of about 230 early-stage NSCLC patients, comparing tumors and uninvolved tumor-adjacent lungs. The cohort was made up of hundreds of treatment-naive NSCLC patients whose localized lung tumors had been resected. Of the NSCLC patients, around 130 were male and around 97 were female, and the mean age was approximately 69 years.

At diagnosis, tumor, uninvolved tumor-adjacent lung and peripheral blood were collected and then preserved as a mix of FFPE and fresh-frozen material. For TCR repertoire profiling, the blood samples were analyzed as peripheral blood mononuclear cells. Overall study outcomes, separate from this receptor: Longer overall survival was associated with higher blood T cell density, whereas shorter survival was associated with higher adjacent-lung clonality. Because the study design was exploratory, TCR variables were selected using unadjusted p-values without false-discovery rate correction. Uninvolved tumor-adjacent lung showed the highest T cell clonality, higher than tumor, which suggests more focused antigenic responses in the adjacent lung. A median of roughly 50 of the top 100 tumor clones turned up in the paired uninvolved adjacent lung, and some 28 of those clones also ranked among the top 100 of that same adjacent lung. Because multi-region tumor sequencing was not done, intratumor heterogeneity could not be ruled out.

The immunoSEQ Assay was used to sequence TCR beta CDR3 regions from DNA. The authors' analysis ran thus. T cell density was computed as TCR beta template counts normalized to usable DNA estimated by amplifying housekeeping genes. Richness was estimated using the preseqR package, with extrapolation to 400,000 templates for PBMC samples and to 120,000 templates for tissue samples. Clonality was defined as one minus Pielou's evenness. Tissue-enriched TCRs were identified through differential abundance testing performed on productive amino-acid clonotypes, with a minimum total count of 5 and an alpha of 0.1. The Jaccard Index and the Morisita Overlap Index were used to measure how much the repertoires overlapped between compartments. TCR beta CDR3s were clustered by GLIPH together with public tetramer-defined viral CDR3s, and at least three viral sequences plus V-gene enrichment were required for viral motifs. Entries here come from immuneACCESS through TCRdb and include only in-frame sequences with V and J called. Some clones fail to appear in such tables; in the studies checked, an unresolved V gene covers under half of the shortfall, and the cause of the remainder is unknown. From that table come the V and J calls and clone size; the DNA was used to work out D and trimming. The sample table lists 45,000 to 60,000 clones, around 80% of them with a count of one. Jointly, the top ten make up 4.5% to 5.5% of the sample.

The material sequenced was PBMCs, taken before any cancer treatment. The chain joins TRBV10-3 to TRBJ1-1; the D gene is possibly TRBD1, with 5 bases matching. This TCR came from a woman aged 35-75 years with stage II lung adenocarcinoma. The DNA is TGTGCCATCAGTGAGTCGACAGAGGCGCCGAACACTGAAGCTTTCTTT. Its protein product is CAISESTEAPNTEAFF.